The 10 T cell receptor beta chains reported below all come from one sample, sequenced in a study of cytomegalovirus exposure and HLA in healthy donors. With 60 Vbeta and 13 Jbeta primers, the PCR was carried out. Clones were sequenced by immunoSEQ multiplex PCR, and TCRdb holds only the in-frame ones, with some missing. The sample carries tens of thousands of clones, approximately 63% recorded once. The sequenced sample consisted of PBMCs. These receptors originate from a woman under 40 in good health and CMV-seronegative.

The table lists this clone with a count of one. Different DNA sequences within this sample yield the same CDR3. The rearrangement links TRBV7-9 to TRBJ1-2; 11 nucleotides agree with TRBD1. The germline V gene encodes CDR1 SEHNR and CDR2 FQNEAQ (reference sequence). CDR3 length: 15 amino acids. V shed 6 bases and J 2 bases; nucleotides not matched to a gene: 5. The CDR3 DNA sequence: TGTGCCAGCAGTCCCGGGACAGGGGGGAACTATGGCTACACCTTC. Encoded protein: CASSPGTGGNYGYTF.

The chain links TRBV7-2 to TRBJ2-3; 13 bases are a match to TRBD2. The CDR3 has 18 residues. The V segment lost 5 bases and the J segment 4 bases; nucleotides outside the gene matches: 12. In germline, CDR1 is SGHTA, CDR2 FQGNSA. Written as DNA, the CDR3 is TGTGCCAGCAGCCGCGCCAAGATACTAGCGGGAGGGCCAGATACGCAGTATTTT. Translated: CASSRAKILAGGPDTQYF.

The V and J genes are TRBV5-1 and TRBJ2-5, with D maybe TRBD1 (6 bases). Trimming left V 9 bases short and J 2 bases short, with 17 bases between. Germline V gene lookup returns CDR1 SGHRS and CDR2 YFSETQ. The CDR3 is 14 residues long. For the CDR3, the DNA is TGCGCCACGAGAAGTGGGGGCCGGCAAGAGACCCAGTACTTC. Amino acids: CATRSGGRQETQYF.

The chain has TRBV4-1 and TRBJ1-2, with 7 bases matching TRBD1. The V segment lost 6 bases and the J segment 3 bases; nucleotides outside the gene matches: 10. This CDR3 has 15 residues. CDR1 is MGHRA, CDR2 YSYEKL, per germline. The CDR3 sequence is CASRQTGVGYYGYTF. Written as DNA, the CDR3 is TGCGCCAGCAGGCAAACAGGGGTGGGGTACTATGGCTACACCTTC.

The V call is TRBV25-1, the J call TRBJ2-1; 7 positions agree with TRBD2. The CDR3 spans 14 residues. Trimming at V came to 1 base and at J to 12 bases, leaving 9 bases not matched to a gene. Germline lookup yields CDR1 MGHDK and CDR2 SYGVNS. The CDR3 DNA reads TGTGCCAGCAGTGAATCGGGTGGCGGGAGTGCGCAGTTCTTC. Protein product: CASSESGGGSAQFF.

The chain uses TRBV6-5 and TRBJ1-2; D uncertain. The CDR3 is 13 residues long. V was trimmed by 5 bases and J by 5 bases, leaving 12 bases between them. Germline V gives CDR1 MNHEY, CDR2 SVGAGI. The CDR3 region has the DNA TGTGCCAGCAGTAGCCACGAGGGATATGGCTACACCTTC. Encoded protein: CASSSHEGYGYTF.

This chain joins TRBV30 and TRBJ2-7; 8 bases match TRBD2. Germline-derived CDR1 and CDR2 are GTSNPN and SVGIG (reference sequence). Trimming removed 0 bases from V and 2 bases from J; junction bases left unmatched: 6. The CDR3 is 15 amino acids. CDR3: CAWSVGAGGPYEQYF. In DNA, the CDR3 is TGTGCCTGGAGTGTTGGGGCGGGAGGTCCCTACGAGCAGTACTTC.

This clone was seen more than once but under ten times. The chain links TRBV4-1 to TRBJ2-5; 8 bases are shared with TRBD1. Losses at the gene ends were 3 bases for V and 5 bases for J; bases not matched to a gene: 2. This CDR3 region has 13 residues. The germline CDR1 and CDR2 sequences are MGHRA and YSYEKL. The DNA for the CDR3 is TGCGCCAGCAGCCAGGACAGGGAGGAGACCCAGTACTTC. Residues: CASSQDREETQYF.

This clone showed up just a few times. The rearrangement links TRBV5-1 to TRBJ2-7; possible D gene TRBD1, 6 bases. CDR3 length equals 14 residues. V was shortened by 0 bases and J by 2 bases, with 9 bases between the two germline ends. CDR1 is SGHRS, CDR2 YFSETQ, per germline. The CDR3 protein is CASSLGRGPYEQYF. CDR3 nucleotides: TGCGCCAGCAGCTTGGGCAGGGGTCCCTACGAGCAGTACTTC.

The chain links TRBV6-1 to TRBJ1-5, with D unresolved. Between the trimmed V and J ends, which lost 0 bases and 4 bases, there was a span of 10 bases. The CDR3 loop spans 15 amino acids. CDR1 and CDR2 from the germline V gene are MNHNS and SASEGT. CDR3 in DNA: TGTGCCAGCAGTGAAGCGCTTCGGGGAAATCAGCCCCAGCATTTT. This translates into CASSEALRGNQPQHF.